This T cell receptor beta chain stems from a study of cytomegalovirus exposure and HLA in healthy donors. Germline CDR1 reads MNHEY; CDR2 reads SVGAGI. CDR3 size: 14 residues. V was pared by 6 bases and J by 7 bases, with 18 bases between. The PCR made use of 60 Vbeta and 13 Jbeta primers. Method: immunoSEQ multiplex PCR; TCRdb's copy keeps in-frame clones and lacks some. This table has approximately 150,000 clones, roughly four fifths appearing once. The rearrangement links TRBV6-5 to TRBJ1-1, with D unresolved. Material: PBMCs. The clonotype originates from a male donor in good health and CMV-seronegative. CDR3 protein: CASSPEGARVEAFF. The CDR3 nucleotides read TGTGCCAGCAGCCCTGAGGGTGCCCGAGTTGAAGCTTTCTTT.